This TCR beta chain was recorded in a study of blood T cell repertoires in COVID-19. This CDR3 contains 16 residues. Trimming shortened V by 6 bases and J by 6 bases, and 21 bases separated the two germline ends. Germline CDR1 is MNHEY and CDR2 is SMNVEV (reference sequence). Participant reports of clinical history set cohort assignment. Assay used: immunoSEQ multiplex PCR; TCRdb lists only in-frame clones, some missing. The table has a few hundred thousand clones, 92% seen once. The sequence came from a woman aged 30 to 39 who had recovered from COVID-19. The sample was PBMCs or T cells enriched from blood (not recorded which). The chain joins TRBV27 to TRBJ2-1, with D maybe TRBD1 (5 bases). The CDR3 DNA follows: TGTGCCAGCAGCCCAAACTATTGGGGCAGTCTCAATGAGCAGTTCTTC. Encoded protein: CASSPNYWGSLNEQFF.